One and the same sample provided the 9 T cell receptor beta chains below, sequenced in a study of T cells in Graves' hyperthyroidism and ophthalmopathy. Using RNA transcripts as the source, TCR beta CDR3 regions were amplified. During a first-round RT-PCR of the TCR CDR3, the HTBI primer set was used. TCRdb passed the multiplex PCR reads through MiXCR, listing each CDR3 protein once. The profile covers 500,000 or so distinct CDR3 sequences, with approximately 17% appearing a single time and approximately 16% taken by the ten largest. The specimen sequenced was blood. These receptors were obtained from a woman aged 18-30 years with Graves' ophthalmopathy.

At least ten counts were recorded for this clonotype. This chain uses TRBV3-1 with TRBJ2-1; D unclear. V dropped 4 bases and J dropped 11 bases, with 12 bases sitting between them. This CDR3 is built from 12 residues. CDR1 and CDR2 from the germline V gene are LGHDT and YNNKEL (reference sequence). CDR3 protein: CASSPSSRKQFF. The CDR3 nucleotides are TGTGCCAGCAGCCCCTCCTCTAGGAAGCAGTTCTTC.

Details on this clonotype: A much larger clone lies one base from this, so it may be a read error. The rearrangement links TRBV20-1 to TRBJ2-5; TRBD1 matches 7 bases. Germline CDR1 reads DFQATT; CDR2 reads SNEGSKA (reference sequence). The CDR3 is made up of 13 amino acids. CDR3 amino acids: CSARKQGLEAQYF. DNA for the CDR3: TGCAGTGCTAGGAAACAGGGGTTAGAGGCCCAGTACTTC.

This clonotype was detected ten times or more. The V call is TRBV20-1, the J call TRBJ2-7; perhaps TRBD2 as D (5 bases). This CDR3 spans 14 amino acids. Germline V lookup: CDR1 DFQATT, CDR2 SNEGSKA (reference sequence). Trimming left V 6 bases short and J 3 bases short, with 18 bases between. CDR3: CSASTIRGYYEQYF. The CDR3 DNA reads as TGCAGTGCCTCGACGATCCGGGGTTACTACGAGCAGTACTTC.

This chain joins TRBV5-8 and TRBJ2-7; possible D gene TRBD1, 9 bases. This CDR3 contains 15 residues. Trimming took 3 bases from V and 5 from J, leaving 18 bases between them. Germline CDR1 and CDR2: SGHTS and YDEGEE. CDR3 in DNA: TGTGCCAGCAGCTCGGGAGGGACAGGGCTGCACGAGCAGTACTTC. Translated: CASSSGGTGLHEQYF.

This clonotype was seen a handful of times. V is TRBV12-3 or TRBV12-4 and J is TRBJ1-4; TRBD1 might be the D (6 bases). This CDR3 spans 16 amino acids. V lost 3 bases and J 7 bases, leaving 18 bases between the germline ends. The CDR3 sequence: CASSLYMWDKTEKLFF. Written as DNA, the CDR3 is TGTGCCAGCAGTTTGTATATGTGGGACAAGACTGAAAAACTGTTTTTT.

Comments on this clonotype: Being one base from a much bigger clone, this may be a read error. V is TRBV2 and J is TRBJ1-1; D gene uncertain. V dropped 11 bases and J dropped 1 base, with 14 bases sitting between them. The CDR3 is 13 amino acids. Germline-derived CDR1 and CDR2 are SNHLY and FYNNEI. CDR3 amino acids: CAGKGGPNTEAFF. In DNA form, the CDR3 reads TGTGCCGGCAAAGGCGGACCGAACACTGAAGCTTTCTTT.

Written as DNA, the CDR3 is TGCGCCAGCAGCCAAGGAGGGTTTACTAATTCACCCCTCCACTTT. Protein: CASSQGGFTNSPLHF. The chain employs TRBV4-1 and TRBJ1-6; the D is unclear. The germline CDR1 and CDR2 sequences are MGHRA and YSYEKL. Trimming removed 1 base at V and 6 bases at J, with 10 bases between. This CDR3 has 15 amino acids.

This clonotype was seen many times. CDR3 DNA: TGCAGTGCTAGAGTACCTAGCGGGAGTAATGAGCAGTTCTTC. This translates into CSARVPSGSNEQFF. The chain has TRBV20-1 and TRBJ2-1; 10 bases match TRBD2. J was trimmed by 7 bases and V by 1 base; bases with no gene match: 4. Germline lookup yields CDR1 DFQATT and CDR2 SNEGSKA (reference sequence). The CDR3 contains 14 residues.

The V and J genes are TRBV7-3 and TRBJ1-2; 12 positions agree with TRBD1. The trim removed 6 bases at V and 8 bases at J, leaving 4 bases unmatched. The CDR3 loop spans 13 amino acids. Germline V gene data show CDR1 as SGHTA and CDR2 as FQGTGA. CDR3: CASSWDRGQGYTF. Here the CDR3 DNA reads TGTGCCAGCAGTTGGGACAGGGGGCAAGGCTACACCTTC.